The 20 T cell receptor beta chains below come from one sample, sequenced in a study of CD8+ T cells in alopecia areata. Described treatment: oral pan-JAK inhibitor, 5-10 mg twice daily. Extraction of RNA preceded its reverse transcription into cDNA, which served as the sequencing template. The protocol was immunoSEQ multiplex PCR, while the TCRdb copy is restricted to in-frame clones and leaves out a portion. Of approximately 200,000 clones listed, around 60% are singletons. The sequencing used CD4+ T cells sorted from blood, collected at week 4, from a patient treated with tofacitinib. These TCRs come from a human donor with alopecia areata.

The chain uses TRBV25-1 and TRBJ2-5; D uncertain. Trimming removed 4 bases from V and 0 bases from J, with 9 bases in between. The CDR3 is made up of 14 amino acids. Germline loops: CDR1 MGHDK, CDR2 SYGVNS. CDR3 in amino acids: CASSAQRYQETQYF. The CDR3, as DNA: TGTGCCAGCAGTGCTCAACGGTACCAAGAGACCCAGTACTTC.

The gene calls are TRBV11-2 and TRBJ1-1; the D is unclear. The CDR3 is made up of 13 amino acids. Trimming pared 2 bases from V and 1 base from J, leaving 5 bases between. Looked up from germline, CDR1 is SGHAT and CDR2 is FQNNGV. CDR3 sequence (DNA): TGTGCCAGCAGCTTATCCGGGAACACTGAAGCTTTCTTT. This gives the protein CASSLSGNTEAFF. Full variable domain (outside the CDR3, taken from reference TRBV11-2 and TRBJ1-1): EAGVAQSPRYKIIEKRQSVAFWCNPISGHATLYWYQQILGQGPKLLIQFQNNGVVDDSQLPKDRFSAERLKGVDSTLKIQPAKLEDSAVYLCASSLSGNTEAFFGQGTRLTVV.

The V call is TRBV18, the J call TRBJ2-7; 7 nucleotides line up with TRBD1. In germline, CDR1 is KGHSH, CDR2 LQKENI. The CDR3 is made up of 15 amino acids. V trimming: 4 bases; J trimming: 1 base; junction bases outside the gene matches: 7. CDR3 protein: CASSQTWTGSYEQYF. Here the CDR3 DNA reads TGTGCCAGCTCACAAACATGGACAGGATCCTACGAGCAGTACTTC.

The chain uses TRBV29-1 and TRBJ2-5, with a tentative D call TRBD2 (5 bases). The length of the CDR3 is 13 residues. With 7 bases removed from V and 1 base from J, the gap between germline ends came to 13 bases. In germline, CDR1 is SQVTM, CDR2 ANQGSEA. The chain's CDR3 is CSANLAAQETQYF. Here the CDR3 DNA reads TGCAGCGCTAATCTAGCTGCCCAAGAGACCCAGTACTTC.

The chain combines TRBV14 with TRBJ2-7; 7 bases are shared with TRBD2. The CDR3 extends over 15 amino acids. Germline lookup yields CDR1 SGHDN and CDR2 FVKESK. Unmatched junction bases numbered 9, after V lost 4 bases and J lost 3 bases. CDR3 in amino acids: CASSPGGGVNYEQYF. The CDR3 DNA is TGTGCCAGCAGCCCCGGTGGGGGGGTCAACTACGAGCAGTACTTC.

This rearrangement joins TRBV9 to TRBJ2-1, with D tentatively TRBD1 or TRBD2 (6 bases each). The CDR3 is 14 residues long. V was trimmed by 0 bases and J by 14 bases, leaving 18 bases between them. Germline assignment: CDR1 SGDLS and CDR2 YYNGEE. The CDR3 protein is CASSVAGDRPRKFF. CDR3 coding DNA: TGTGCCAGCAGCGTAGCGGGAGACAGGCCGAGAAAGTTCTTC.

CDR3 sequence reads: CASSVRRLPSYNEQFF. The CDR3 region has the DNA TGTGCCAGTAGTGTAAGACGGCTTCCCTCCTACAATGAGCAGTTCTTC. The chain couples TRBV19 to TRBJ2-1; D unresolved. V dropped 5 bases and J dropped 0 bases, with 14 bases sitting between them. Per the germline V gene, CDR1 is LNHDA and CDR2 is SQIVND (reference sequence). This CDR3 comprises 16 residues.

The chain has TRBV4-1 and TRBJ1-5; TRBD1 matches 9 bases. J lost 9 bases, V lost 1 base, and 7 bases had no gene match. Looked up from germline, CDR1 is MGHRA and CDR2 is YSYEKL. The CDR3 runs 15 residues. In nucleotides, the CDR3 is TGCGCCAGCAGCCAAGTACCGGGACAGGGTTTGCCCCAGCATTTT. Its translation: CASSQVPGQGLPQHF.

This clone has just one count. The chain employs TRBV5-1 and TRBJ2-5, with TRBD1 identical over 8 bases. The CDR3 is made up of 15 amino acids. The germline CDR1 and CDR2 sequences are SGHRS and YFSETQ. Trimming at V came to 3 bases and at J to 3 bases, leaving 7 bases not matched to a gene. CDR3 in amino acids: CASSSAGTGKETQYF. The CDR3 nucleotides are TGCGCCAGCAGCTCTGCCGGGACAGGAAAAGAGACCCAGTACTTC.

The chain joins TRBV6-5 to TRBJ1-5, with D tentatively TRBD1 (5 bases). The CDR3 sequence is 15 residues long. Germline CDR1 reads MNHEY; CDR2 reads SVGAGI. Trimming shortened V by 7 bases and J by 0 bases, and 13 bases separated the two germline ends. CDR3 protein: CASTLSGGSNQPQHF. The CDR3 DNA reads as TGTGCCAGCACCCTGTCTGGGGGTAGCAATCAGCCCCAGCATTTT.

V and J are TRBV30 and TRBJ2-1; D unclear. The CDR3 is 12 amino acids. Germline CDR1 reads GTSNPN; CDR2 reads SVGIG (reference sequence). Deletions cut 2 bases from V and 6 bases from J, with 8 bases between. CDR3 coding DNA: TGTGCCTGGAGTCCAACGGGCAATGAGCAGTTCTTC. This encodes CAWSPTGNEQFF. Looking up the rest from reference TRBV30 and TRBJ2-1 gives the full variable domain: SQTIHQWPATLVQPVGSPLSLECTVEGTSNPNLYWYRQAAGRGLQLLFYSVGIGQISSEVPQNLSASRPQDRQFILSSKKLLLSDSGFYLCAWSPTGNEQFFGPGTRLTVL.

The rearrangement links TRBV4-2 to TRBJ2-7; D might be TRBD1 (7 bases). The CDR3 consists of 15 residues. The germline V and J ends were trimmed by 1 base and 6 bases, with 16 bases remaining between them. Germline CDR1 reads LGHNA; CDR2 reads YNFKEQ. CDR3 loop: CASSQVEGAGGEQYF. In nucleotides, the CDR3 is TGTGCCAGCAGCCAAGTGGAGGGGGCCGGCGGCGAGCAGTACTTC.

The chain carries TRBV7-2 and TRBJ1-5; D is undetermined. Trimming shortened V by 1 base and J by 6 bases, and 10 bases separated the two germline ends. The CDR3 length is 14 residues. In germline, CDR1 is SGHTA, CDR2 FQGNSA. CDR3 nucleotide sequence: TGTGCCAGCAGCTTAGAGGGCTCCCGTCAGCCCCAGCATTTT. It is translated as CASSLEGSRQPQHF.

The chain has TRBV29-1 and TRBJ1-4; tentatively, D is TRBD1 (5 bases). The germline V gene encodes CDR1 SQVTM and CDR2 ANQGSEA. This CDR3 contains 10 residues. The CDR3 protein is CAWGTEKLFF. The DNA of the CDR3 is TGCGCTTGGGGGACGGAAAAACTGTTTTTT.

This rearrangement joins TRBV5-4 to TRBJ1-4; no clear D. Germline-derived CDR1 and CDR2 are SGHNT and YYREEE (reference sequence). V was cut by 4 bases and J by 0 bases, with 10 bases left in between. The CDR3 totals 15 residues. The CDR3: CASSLDAATNEKLFF. The DNA for the CDR3 is TGTGCCAGCAGCCTCGATGCTGCAACTAATGAAAAACTGTTTTTT.

The gene calls are TRBV7-3 and TRBJ1-1; D not resolved. Per germline, CDR1 SGHTA and CDR2 FQGTGA. This CDR3 is 16 amino acids long. The V end lost 0 bases, the J end lost 4 bases, and 15 bases lay between the germline ends. In nucleotides, the CDR3 is TGTGCCAGCAGCTTAACCCGTGCCCACAGCGGCACTGAAGCTTTCTTT. This codes for CASSLTRAHSGTEAFF.

A few counts support this clone. This chain connects TRBV11-2 to TRBJ2-2; D is unresolved. With 3 bases removed from V and 7 bases from J, the gap between germline ends came to 12 bases. The CDR3 is made up of 14 amino acids. Germline lookup yields CDR1 SGHAT and CDR2 FQNNGV. The CDR3 region has the DNA TGTGCCAGCAGCTTGGAAAACTGGCTCGGGGAGCTGTTTTTT. Translated: CASSLENWLGELFF.

This clone occurred once. The chain employs TRBV9 and TRBJ1-3; D possibly corresponds to TRBD1 (6 bases). This CDR3 has 16 amino acids. The V and J ends lost 1 base and 4 bases respectively, with 15 bases between them. Germline V gene sequence: CDR1 SGDLS, CDR2 YYNGEE. CDR3 amino acids: CASSVFLQGRGNTIYF. In DNA form, the CDR3 reads TGTGCCAGCAGCGTATTCCTACAGGGAAGGGGAAACACCATATATTTT.

The rearrangement uses TRBV5-1 and TRBJ2-5; D gene unclear. The germline gives CDR1 SGHRS, CDR2 YFSETQ. CDR3 length: 13 residues. With 6 bases removed from V and 1 base from J, the gap between germline ends came to 10 bases. CDR3 region: CASNSGPQETQYF. The CDR3 bases are TGCGCCAGCAACTCCGGACCCCAAGAGACCCAGTACTTC.

The CDR3 is CASSSTKSGYTF. The CDR3 nucleotides are TGTGCCAGCAGCTCGACGAAGTCTGGCTACACCTTC. This chain uses TRBV28 with TRBJ1-2; D gene uncertain. Germline V CDR1 and CDR2: MDHEN, SYDVKM. V lost 6 bases and J 7 bases, leaving 12 bases between the germline ends. This CDR3 has 12 residues.